A selection of T cell receptor beta chains follows, all from one sample in a study of T cell responses to AZD1222 COVID-19 vaccine. Assay: immunoSEQ multiplex PCR; the TCRdb copy retains only in-frame clones and omits some. The sample records under 150,000 clones, roughly 85% being singletons. Specimen: peripheral blood, collected 28 days after the second dose of the MenACWY control vaccine. All receptors come from an adult who received the MenACWY meningococcal vaccine as a control. Each CDR3 is given with its conserved first and last residue. D genes are given only for firm matches. The size field is filled for only some rows; it gives once, few, many or a size class.

NA,TRBD2,TRBV19,TRBJ2-1,TGTGCCAGTAGTATAGGGAACACGGGGGGCTACAATGAGCAGTTCTTC,CASSIGNTGGYNEQFF
NA,NA,TRBV7-9,TRBJ1-5,TGTGCCAGCAGCCCCGACTCCTTAAATCAGCCCCAGCATTTT,CASSPDSLNQPQHF
NA,NA,TRBV20-1,TRBJ1-4,TGCAGTGCTAGAGGGGAAAAACTGTTTTTT,CSARGEKLFF
NA,NA,TRBV29-1,TRBJ2-7,TGCAGCGTTGAAGAGGCCGGATACGAGCAGTACTTC,CSVEEAGYEQYF
NA,NA,TRBV6-4,TRBJ1-2,TGTGCCAGCAGTGACAGGAACTATGGCTACACCTTC,CASSDRNYGYTF
NA,NA,TRBV2,TRBJ2-1,TGTGCCAGCAGTGGCGTGGACTCCGGTTCCTACAATGAGCAGTTCTTC,CASSGVDSGSYNEQFF
NA,NA,TRBV7-2,TRBJ1-2,TGTGCCAGCAGCCCAGGGATGAACTATGGCTACACCTTC,CASSPGMNYGYTF
NA,NA,TRBV19,TRBJ1-1,TGTGCCAGTAGTCACGGGGGCTGGGGCACTGAAGCTTTCTTT,CASSHGGWGTEAFF
few,NA,TRBV4-1,TRBJ1-5,TGCGCCAGCAGCCAAATTCCAGGAATACCCCAGCCCCAGCATTTT,CASSQIPGIPQPQHF
NA,NA,TRBV6-5,TRBJ1-2,TGTGCCAGCAGTTACTCGGACCTGCGGAATGGCTACACCTTC,CASSYSDLRNGYTF
NA,NA,TRBV6-5,TRBJ2-7,TGTGCCAGCAGTTACGGCCTTCGGCTGTACGAGCAGTACTTC,CASSYGLRLYEQYF
NA,TRBD1,TRBV5-1,TRBJ2-2,TGCGCCAGCAGCCATTGGGACAGGGCCAACACCGGGGAGCTGTTTTTT,CASSHWDRANTGELFF
few,TRBD2,TRBV27,TRBJ2-7,TGTGCCAGCTTCGGGGGGTCAACTTTCGAGCAGTACTTC,CASFGGSTFEQYF
NA,TRBD2,TRBV7-2,TRBJ2-3,TGTGCCAGCAGCTTAGAAGGGCGGGAGGGATATACGCAGTATTTT,CASSLEGREGYTQYF
NA,NA,TRBV29-1,TRBJ1-2,TGCAGCGTTTCACGGAACTATGGCTACACCTTC,CSVSRNYGYTF
NA,NA,TRBV3-1/TRBV3-2,TRBJ2-5,TGTGCCAGCAGCCCCCATCGCGGGTCCCTCCAAGAGACCCAGTACTTC,CASSPHRGSLQETQYF
NA,NA,TRBV28,TRBJ1-1,TGTGCCAGCAGTTTATCGGGGGGCGTGATCAACACTGAAGCTTTCTTT,CASSLSGGVINTEAFF
once,NA,TRBV7-2,TRBJ1-4,TGTGCCAGCAGCTACTCAACTAATGAAAAACTGTTTTTT,CASSYSTNEKLFF
NA,NA,TRBV7-2,TRBJ1-1,TGTGCCAGCAGCGTCCGGGACGGTGAAGCTTTCTTT,CASSVRDGEAFF
NA,NA,TRBV30,TRBJ1-3,TGTGCCTGGAGTCGGGGGGAATCTGGAAACACCATATATTTT,CAWSRGESGNTIYF
NA,NA,TRBV6-2/TRBV6-3,TRBJ1-1,TGTGCCAGCAGTTACAGGGTACGGACTGAAGCTTTCTTT,CASSYRVRTEAFF
NA,NA,TRBV11-2,TRBJ2-1,TGTGCCAGCACGCGTTCGGGGTACAATGAGCAGTTCTTC,CASTRSGYNEQFF
few,NA,TRBV10-3,TRBJ1-1,TGTGCCATCAGTGAGACTCCGGGACAACTGAACACTGAAGCTTTCTTT,CAISETPGQLNTEAFF
NA,NA,TRBV29-1,TRBJ2-1,TGCAGCGTTGAAGATCCCCTAGCCCCATCCTACAATGAGCAGTTCTTC,CSVEDPLAPSYNEQFF
NA,NA,TRBV10-1,TRBJ1-1,TGCGCCAGCAGTGCTTCCTGGAACACTGAAGCTTTCTTT,CASSASWNTEAFF
NA,NA,TRBV6-5,TRBJ2-7,TGTGCCAGCAGTTGGGGATCAGCCTACAGCTCCTACGAGCAGTACTTC,CASSWGSAYSSYEQYF
NA,NA,TRBV6-5,TRBJ1-1,TGTGCCAGCCATCCGCCGGCGGGGGGGCTGACTGAAGCTTTCTTT,CASHPPAGGLTEAFF
NA,NA,TRBV15,TRBJ1-4,TGTGCCACCAGCAGAGATCTGAGGGAAACTAATGAAAAACTGTTTTTT,CATSRDLRETNEKLFF
once,TRBD2,TRBV13,TRBJ2-3,TGTGCCAGCAGCTACTGGACTAGCGGGAATACAGATACGCAGTATTTT,CASSYWTSGNTDTQYF
NA,NA,TRBV5-1,TRBJ2-1,TGCGCCAGCAGCTGGGACTTACCATACAATGAGCAGTTCTTC,CASSWDLPYNEQFF
NA,NA,TRBV5-1,TRBJ2-5,TGCGCCAGCAGCATACAGGGTCAAGAGACCCAGTACTTC,CASSIQGQETQYF
NA,NA,TRBV11-3,TRBJ1-3,TGTGCCAGCAGCTTAATAGGAGGAAACACCATATATTTT,CASSLIGGNTIYF
NA,NA,TRBV5-1,TRBJ1-5,TGCGCCAGCAGCTTGGGGCCCGGTCAGCCCCAGCATTTT,CASSLGPGQPQHF
NA,NA,TRBV7-8,TRBJ2-7,TGTGCCAGCAGCTTAGGCGGAGGGTCCCTATACGAGCAGTACTTC,CASSLGGGSLYEQYF
NA,TRBD2,TRBV19,TRBJ2-4,TGTGCCAGTAGTATGGATTGGGGGGGCATTCAGTACTTC,CASSMDWGGIQYF
NA,NA,TRBV12-3/TRBV12-4,TRBJ2-7,TGTGCCAGCAGTATCCTAAGCTACGAGCAGTACTTC,CASSILSYEQYF
NA,NA,TRBV18,TRBJ1-2,TGTGCCAGCTCACACGGGACGGATTATGGCTACACCTTC,CASSHGTDYGYTF
NA,NA,TRBV7-3,TRBJ2-5,TGTGCCAGCAGCCCAACGGGGGCGCGGGAGACCCAGTACTTC,CASSPTGARETQYF
NA,NA,TRBV5-6,TRBJ1-5,TGTGCCAGCAGCCTGGGCCGCCTAGGGCCCCAGCATTTT,CASSLGRLGPQHF
once,TRBD1,TRBV5-4,TRBJ1-2,TGTGCCAGCAGCTTCGGACAGGGCCTGTATGGCTACACCTTC,CASSFGQGLYGYTF
NA,TRBD1,TRBV7-9,TRBJ1-4,TGTGCCAGCAGATTCGGACAGGCGGCAACTAATGAAAAACTGTTTTTT,CASRFGQAATNEKLFF
NA,NA,TRBV6-5,TRBJ2-5,TGTGCCAGCCCACCGGGCGGAGGCCAAGAGACCCAGTACTTC,CASPPGGGQETQYF
NA,NA,TRBV28,TRBJ1-3,TGTGCCAGCAGTTCGGCTGCTGGAAACACCATATATTTT,CASSSAAGNTIYF